The 22 T cell receptor beta chains reported below all come from one sample, sequenced in a study of T cell clonality in common variable immunodeficiency. Method: immunoSEQ multiplex PCR; TCRdb's copy keeps in-frame clones and lacks some. The sample gives 50,000 to 65,000 clones, none seen only once, and the top ten clones hold 1.5% to 2%. Sequencing was done on a sample of peripheral blood mononuclear cells. These receptor sequences come from a person aged 18 to 70 in good health.

This clone was found many times. The sequenced fragment ends 3 residues before the CDR3 boundary, so the rest is inferred from the germline J gene. The chain employs TRBV18 and TRBJ2-3; the D gene could be TRBD1 or TRBD2 (5 bases each). V was cut by 1 base and J by 2 bases, with 13 bases left in between. The CDR3 loop spans 16 amino acids. Germline loops: CDR1 KGHSH, CDR2 LQKENI. Here the CDR3 reads CASSPLEGSYTDTQYF. The CDR3 DNA, read in part, is TGTGCCAGCTCACCACTTGAGGGGTCCTACACAGATACG.

This clone showed up many times. The sequence runs out 3 residues before the end of the CDR3; the remainder is reconstructed from the germline J gene. V gene TRBV19 combines with J gene TRBJ2-1; D unclear. Between the trimmed V and J ends, which lost 1 base and 3 bases, there was a span of 13 bases. The CDR3 spans 16 residues. Per germline, CDR1 LNHDA and CDR2 SQIVND (reference sequence). CDR3 DNA, as far as it was read: TGTGCCAGTAGTATAGTGAGCGCCGAGGTCTACAATGAG. Amino acid sequence: CASSIVSAEVYNE. The full CDR3 reads CASSIVSAEVYNEQFF.

This clone was seen ten or more times. The CDR3 is cut off 3 residues early in the read; its end comes from the germline J gene. V and J are TRBV28 and TRBJ2-5, with TRBD2 as a possible D gene (6 bases). Trimming removed 7 bases at V and 5 bases at J, with 26 bases between. The CDR3 extends over 17 amino acids. Germline lookup yields CDR1 MDHEN and CDR2 SYDVKM. CDR3 DNA, as far as it was read: TGTGCCAGCACACTTTATGCCCCGTACACTAGCCGGGAGACC. Translation: CASTLYAPYTSRET. The complete CDR3 reads CASTLYAPYTSRETQYF.

This clone was seen at least ten times. The sequenced CDR3 bases are TGTGCCAGCAGTCTAAGCGGGAGCGAAAACATT. The encoded protein is CASSLSGSENI. The whole CDR3 protein reads CASSLSGSENIQYF. J is TRBJ2-4 and V is TRBV3-1 (or the pseudogene TRBV3-2), with 8 bases lining up with TRBD2. Read data end 3 residues before the CDR3 end; the end is taken from the germline J gene. Germline CDR1 and CDR2: LGHDT and YNNKEL (reference sequence). The CDR3 has 14 residues. V gave up 6 bases and J gave up 5 bases; unmatched junction bases: 6.

This clone showed up many times. Sequencing ends 3 residues short of the CDR3 end; the germline J gene provides the rest. This rearrangement joins TRBV7-6 to TRBJ1-6, with TRBD1 matching 8 bases. Germline V gives CDR1 SGHVS, CDR2 FNYEAQ. This CDR3 region has 17 residues. After removal of 5 bases from V and 8 bases from J, the junction contained 14 bases not matched to a gene. CDR3 region: CASSESSRGLRDSPLHF. The CDR3 DNA, read in part, is TGTGCCAGCAGCGAATCAAGCAGGGGGCTCCGAGATTCACCC.

In its sample, this clone was seen many times. The read terminates 3 residues before the CDR3 end, so the remaining end is supplied by the germline J gene. The chain joins TRBV5-6 to TRBJ1-2; D unclear. V was pared by 6 bases and J by 0 bases, with 15 bases between. This CDR3 is built from 15 residues. In germline, CDR1 is SGHDT, CDR2 YYEEEE. CDR3 residues: CASTSDAGSNYGYTF. CDR3 bases read: TGTGCCAGCACCTCTGATGCCGGGTCTAACTATGGC.

This clone has a count of ten or more. The read falls 3 residues short of the CDR3 end, and the missing part is taken from the germline J gene. The V and J genes are TRBV18 and TRBJ1-2, with TRBD1 matching 7 bases. The germline CDR1 and CDR2 sequences are KGHSH and LQKENI. Trimming removed 4 bases from V and 1 base from J; junction bases left unmatched: 3. The CDR3 is 14 residues long. The CDR3 bases that were read are TGTGCCAGCTCACGAGACAGGGATAACTATGGC. This sequence encodes CASSRDRDNYG. The CDR3 reads in full as CASSRDRDNYGYTF.

This clone came up many times. The read halts 3 residues ahead of the CDR3 end, with the missing end drawn from the germline J gene. J is TRBJ1-4 and V is TRBV6-4; D is uncertain. Trimming cost V 5 bases and J 3 bases, with 13 bases left between them. The CDR3 totals 15 residues. CDR1 is MRHNA and CDR2 is SNTAGT in the germline V gene. CDR3 DNA (partial): TGTGCCAGCAGTCCAGAACCTCCCCCTAATGAAAAA. Translated: CASSPEPPPNEK. Given in full, the CDR3 is CASSPEPPPNEKLFF.

This clone was detected ten times or more. Sequencing ends 3 residues short of the CDR3 end; the germline J gene provides the rest. V and J are TRBV28 and TRBJ2-7; D call uncertain. The CDR3 totals 12 residues. V gave up 3 bases and J gave up 5 bases, with 8 bases separating them. Germline assignment: CDR1 MDHEN and CDR2 SYDVKM. The sequenced part of the CDR3 DNA is TGTGCCAGCAGTTTGGCCCCCAACGAG. Its protein product is CASSLAPNE. The whole CDR3 protein is CASSLAPNEQYF. Supplemented by reference TRBV28 and TRBJ2-7, the full variable domain reads DVKVTQSSRYLVKRTGEKVFLECVQDMDHENMFWYRQDPGLGLRLIYFSYDVKMKEKGDIPEGYSVSREKKERFSLILESASTNQTSMYLCASSLAPNEQYFGPGTRLTVT.

This clone has at least ten counts. The CDR3 end lies 3 residues beyond the end of the read and is filled in from the germline J gene. This chain connects TRBV5-4 to TRBJ1-3; D is undetermined. Germline V gives CDR1 SGHNT, CDR2 YYREEE (reference sequence). The CDR3 totals 15 residues. The V end was cut by 0 bases, the J end by 2 bases, with 9 bases between. The CDR3 DNA, read in part, is TGTGCCAGCAGCTTGGACAGCTCAACTGGAAACACC. Amino acid sequence: CASSLDSSTGNT. The entire CDR3 sequence reads CASSLDSSTGNTIYF. The whole variable domain, remainder taken from reference TRBV5-4 and TRBJ1-3, is ETGVTQSPTHLIKTRGQQVTLRCSSQSGHNTVSWYQQALGQGPQFIFQYYREEENGRGNFPPRFSGLQFPNYSSELNVNALELDDSALYLCASSLDSSTGNTIYFGEGSWLTVV.

This clone was detected many times. The CDR3 end falls 3 residues outside the read, so it is completed with the germline J gene. J is TRBJ2-5 and V is TRBV14; TRBD2 matches 12 bases. Per germline, CDR1 SGHDN and CDR2 FVKESK. There are 15 residues in the CDR3. V was clipped by 5 bases and J by 1 base; unmatched bases: 2. CDR3: CASSGLAGTQETQYF. The part of the CDR3 DNA that was read is TGTGCCAGCAGCGGACTAGCGGGGACCCAAGAGACC.

At least ten counts were recorded for this clone. The CDR3 goes on 3 residues after the read ends, and that part is filled in from the germline J gene. The chain links TRBV5-1 to TRBJ1-2; no clear D. V lost 0 bases and J 6 bases, leaving 15 bases between the germline ends. The V gene's germline CDR1 is SGHRS and CDR2 YFSETQ. CDR3 length: 15 amino acids. The DNA read from the CDR3 is TGCGCCAGCAGCTTGGGGGCGGGTTGGCCAGATGGC. Its protein product is CASSLGAGWPDG. The entire CDR3 is CASSLGAGWPDGYTF.

This clone was picked up many times. The read gets to within 3 residues of the CDR3 end, and the germline J gene fills in the rest. The V gene is TRBV6-1, the J gene TRBJ1-6; no clear D. Trimming shortened V by 1 base and J by 9 bases, and 13 bases separated the two germline ends. The CDR3 covers 15 residues. Germline CDR1 reads MNHNS; CDR2 reads SASEGT. CDR3 sequence: CASSEVPQKGSPLHF. The sequenced part of the CDR3 DNA is TGTGCCAGCAGTGAAGTTCCTCAGAAGGGTTCACCC.

This clone has at least ten counts. Mismatch with germline at one junction end may stem from a read error. With the read ending 3 residues before the CDR3 end, the germline J gene is used to fill in that end. This chain links TRBV18 with TRBJ1-3; D is possibly TRBD1 (5 bases). The CDR3 extends over 16 amino acids. Germline CDR1 reads KGHSH; CDR2 reads LQKENI. Partial CDR3 DNA: TGTGCCAGCTCACCGGTGGGGGGGAGCTCTGGAAATACC. Translated: CASSPVGGSSGNT. From start to end, the CDR3 is CASSPVGGSSGNTIYF.

This clone was recorded many times. Partial CDR3 DNA: TGTGCCAGCAGCCCTAACCACGCTAACTATGGC. This encodes CASSPNHANYG. From start to end, the CDR3 is CASSPNHANYGYTF. The V and J genes are TRBV14 and TRBJ1-2, with D hard to call. The read ends 3 residues shy of where the CDR3 ends; the end is completed using the germline J gene. Per the germline V gene, CDR1 is SGHDN and CDR2 is FVKESK. CDR3 length equals 14 residues. The ends were cut back, 4 bases at V and 0 bases at J, with 9 bases in the middle.

This clone was seen many times. The read finishes 3 residues shy of the CDR3 end, and the germline J gene is used to complete it. The chain is built from TRBV10-2 and TRBJ2-3; D is possibly TRBD2 (7 bases). Germline V lookup: CDR1 WSHSY, CDR2 SAAADI. V was pared by 6 bases and J by 5 bases, with 21 bases between. The CDR3 runs to 16 residues. Partial CDR3 DNA: TGCGCCAGCAGAGAGGGGAGGGGGGGGCAAAAAGATACG. Protein: CASREGRGGQKDT. In full, the CDR3 is CASREGRGGQKDTQYF.

This clone was counted many times. The read stops 3 residues short of the end of the CDR3; the missing end is completed from the germline J gene. This sequence joins TRBV5-1 and TRBJ2-6, with 11 bases aligning to TRBD2. Germline V gives CDR1 SGHRS, CDR2 YFSETQ. The CDR3 extends over 20 amino acids. After removal of 7 bases from V and 4 bases from J, the junction contained 19 bases not matched to a gene. The part of the CDR3 DNA that was read is TGCGCCAGCGGCCCTTCCCCCGGGACTAGCGGTTTCGGAGGGGCCAACGTC. Amino acids: CASGPSPGTSGFGGANV. In full, the CDR3 is CASGPSPGTSGFGGANVLTF.

Many counts were recorded for this clone. The read is 3 residues too short to cover the CDR3 end, so that end is filled in from the germline J gene. The rearrangement links TRBV7-2 to TRBJ1-5; D unclear. Germline CDR1 reads SGHTA; CDR2 reads FQGNSA. CDR3 size: 15 residues. Trimming left V 1 base short and J 0 bases short, with 7 bases between. Partial CDR3 DNA: TGTGCCAGCAGCTTAGTCCCTAATAGCAATCAGCCC. Translating gives CASSLVPNSNQP. The full CDR3 is CASSLVPNSNQPQHF.

This clone showed up many times. The missing CDR3 end, 3 residues past where the read stops, is filled in from the germline J gene. The chain combines TRBV6-1 with TRBJ2-4; no clear D gene. Trimming shortened V by 1 base and J by 8 bases, and 9 bases separated the two germline ends. The CDR3 runs 13 residues. Germline V gives CDR1 MNHNS, CDR2 SASEGT. This CDR3 is CASSEDSGHIQYF. CDR3 bases read: TGTGCCAGCAGTGAAGACAGTGGGCACATT.

The sample holds many counts of this clone. The read terminates 3 residues ahead of where the CDR3 ends, so the germline J gene completes it. This chain joins TRBV14 and TRBJ2-7; D call uncertain. This CDR3 region has 14 residues. Trimming left V 4 bases short and J 2 bases short, with 12 bases between. Germline CDR1 SGHDN, CDR2 FVKESK. The part of the CDR3 DNA that was read is TGTGCCAGCAGCCCATTACCTATACCCTACGAG. It specifies CASSPLPIPYE. The whole CDR3 protein is CASSPLPIPYEQYF. The complete variable domain, with remaining parts taken from reference TRBV14 and TRBJ2-7, reads EAGVTQFPSHSVIEKGQTVTLRCDPISGHDNLYWYRRVMGKEIKFLLHFVKESKQDESGMPNNRFLAERTGGTYSTLKVQPAELEDSGVYFCASSPLPIPYEQYFGPGTRLTVT.

Ten or more counts support this clone. The read falls 3 residues short of the CDR3 end, and the missing part is taken from the germline J gene. This chain uses TRBV2 with TRBJ1-1; TRBD1 aligns across 7 bases. Germline CDR1 SNHLY, CDR2 FYNNEI. This CDR3 has 14 amino acids. V gave up 10 bases and J gave up 4 bases; unmatched junction bases: 12. The part of the CDR3 DNA that was read is TGTGCCACATCATACAGGGGAGGCGGCACTGAA. This encodes CATSYRGGGTE. The full CDR3 protein reads CATSYRGGGTEAFF.

This clone was seen ten or more times. The CDR3 end is not reached by the read, which stops 3 residues before it; the germline J gene fills it in. V usage is TRBV20-1 and J usage is TRBJ1-3; D not certain. The CDR3 covers 14 residues. Trimming stripped 6 bases from V and 0 bases from J, with 12 bases between. Germline CDR1 is DFQATT and CDR2 is SNEGSKA (reference sequence). CDR3: CSATTRVSGNTIYF. The CDR3 bases that were read are TGCAGTGCCACCACACGGGTCTCTGGAAACACC.